What follows are 2 T cell receptor beta chains derived from one specimen sequenced in a study of T cells after yellow fever vaccination. TCRdb called the 5' RACE reads again in MiXCR, with one record for every CDR3 protein. The sample comprises around 300,000 distinct CDR3 sequences, over 4% of which are singletons, and around 23% rests with the top ten. Here the sequenced sample was PBMCs, taken 5 days after the yellow fever booster vaccination. The receptors come from a man aged 18-30 years who received the YFV17D yellow fever vaccine.

This clonotype showed up many times. The chain uses TRBV11-1 and TRBJ2-2; 9 nucleotides agree with TRBD1. Per germline, CDR1 SGHAT and CDR2 FQDESV (reference sequence). The CDR3 is 17 amino acids. Trimming cost V 5 bases and J 3 bases; bases outside gene matches: 10. CDR3 nucleotides: TGTGCCAGCAGCGGGTCGACAGGGGGGATCGACACCGGGGAGCTGTTTTTT. Translated: CASSGSTGGIDTGELFF.

J is TRBJ1-1 and V is TRBV4-1, with 7 bases that match TRBD1. Germline values: CDR1 MGHRA, CDR2 YSYEKL. The ends lost 2 bases at V and 0 bases at J; junction bases unmatched: 3. The CDR3 runs to 15 residues. CDR3 DNA sequence: TGCGCCAGCAGCCAACCGGGACAGATGAACACTGAAGCTTTCTTT. As protein: CASSQPGQMNTEAFF.